The text below deals with one T cell receptor beta chain. Its matching antigen is unknown. This entry comes from a study of T cell responses to AZD1222 COVID-19 vaccine. Findings of the study overall: Nearly half of unique spike-specific TCRs reportedly avoided B.1.351 and B.1.1.7 mutated regions. Females outnumbered males among donors, who were mostly white British; clonal diversity was possibly underestimated.

The V gene lost 0 bases and the J gene lost 7 bases, with 10 bases spanning the gap. CDR3 length: 15 amino acids. The germline CDR1 and CDR2 sequences are SGHTA and FQGTGA. Using immunoSEQ multiplex PCR, the repertoire was profiled, and TCRdb retains in-frame clones only, with some absent. The table lists approximately 150,000 clones, over 75% of them singletons. This TCR was sampled from an adult in good health. Sequencing was performed on peripheral blood, taken on day 0 of AZD1222 vaccination. This rearrangement joins TRBV7-3 to TRBJ1-6; a possible D gene is TRBD1 (6 bases). The CDR3: CASSLTGTTNSPLHF. CDR3 DNA sequence: TGTGCCAGCAGCTTAACCGGGACAACAAATTCACCCCTCCACTTT.